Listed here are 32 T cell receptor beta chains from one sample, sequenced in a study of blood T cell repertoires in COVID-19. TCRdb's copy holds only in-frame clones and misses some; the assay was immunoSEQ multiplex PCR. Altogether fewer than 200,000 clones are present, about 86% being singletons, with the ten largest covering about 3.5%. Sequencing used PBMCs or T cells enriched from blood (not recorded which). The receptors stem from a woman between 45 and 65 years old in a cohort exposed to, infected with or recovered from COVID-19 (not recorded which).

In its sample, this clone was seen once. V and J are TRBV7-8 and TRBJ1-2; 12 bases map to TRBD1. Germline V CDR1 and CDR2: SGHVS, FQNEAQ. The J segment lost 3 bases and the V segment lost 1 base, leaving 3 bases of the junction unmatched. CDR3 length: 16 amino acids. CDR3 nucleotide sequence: TGTGCCAGCAGCTTAGAAGGGACAGGGGGCTACTATGGCTACACCTTC. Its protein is CASSLEGTGGYYGYTF.

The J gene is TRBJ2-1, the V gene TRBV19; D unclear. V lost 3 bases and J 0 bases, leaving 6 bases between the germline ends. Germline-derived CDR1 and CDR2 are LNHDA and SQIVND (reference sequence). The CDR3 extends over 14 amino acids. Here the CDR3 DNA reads TGTGCCAGTAGTATCCTGTTCTCCTACAATGAGCAGTTCTTC. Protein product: CASSILFSYNEQFF.

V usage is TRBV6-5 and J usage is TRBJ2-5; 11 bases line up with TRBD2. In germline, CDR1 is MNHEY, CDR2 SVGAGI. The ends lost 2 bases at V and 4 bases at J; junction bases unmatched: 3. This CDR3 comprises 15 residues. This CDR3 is CASSYGGLAGETQYF. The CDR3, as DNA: TGTGCCAGCAGTTACGGAGGACTAGCGGGAGAGACCCAGTACTTC.

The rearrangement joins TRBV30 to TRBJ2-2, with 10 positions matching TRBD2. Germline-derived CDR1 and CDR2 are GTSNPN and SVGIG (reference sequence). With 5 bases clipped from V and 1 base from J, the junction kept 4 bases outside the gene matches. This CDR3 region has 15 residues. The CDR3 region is CAWHLAGGNTGELFF. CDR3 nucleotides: TGTGCCTGGCACTTAGCGGGGGGGAACACCGGGGAGCTGTTTTTT.

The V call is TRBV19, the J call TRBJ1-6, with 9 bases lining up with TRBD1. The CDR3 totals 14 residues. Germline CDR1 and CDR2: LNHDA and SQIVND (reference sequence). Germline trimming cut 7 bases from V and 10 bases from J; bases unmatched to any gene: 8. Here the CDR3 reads CASTKMGQGSPLHF. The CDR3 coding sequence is TGTGCCAGTACCAAGATGGGACAGGGATCACCCCTCCACTTT.

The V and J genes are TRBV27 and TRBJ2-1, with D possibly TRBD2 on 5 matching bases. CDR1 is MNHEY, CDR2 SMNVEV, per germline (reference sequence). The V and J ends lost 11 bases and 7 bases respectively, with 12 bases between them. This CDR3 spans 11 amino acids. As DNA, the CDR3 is TGTGCCTCCCACAGAGGGAATGAGCAGTTCTTC. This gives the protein CASHRGNEQFF.

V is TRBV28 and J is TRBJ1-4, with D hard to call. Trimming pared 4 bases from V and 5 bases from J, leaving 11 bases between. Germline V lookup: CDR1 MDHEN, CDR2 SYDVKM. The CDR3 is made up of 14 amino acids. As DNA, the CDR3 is TGTGCCAGCAGTTCCCCGGGCGGGAATGAAAAACTGTTTTTT. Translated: CASSSPGGNEKLFF.

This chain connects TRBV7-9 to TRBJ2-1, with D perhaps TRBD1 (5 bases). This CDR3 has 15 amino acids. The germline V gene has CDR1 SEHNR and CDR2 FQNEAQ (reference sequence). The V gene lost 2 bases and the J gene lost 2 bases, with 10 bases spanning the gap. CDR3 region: CASSLPQGTYNEQFF. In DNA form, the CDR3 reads TGTGCCAGCAGCTTACCCCAGGGTACCTACAATGAGCAGTTCTTC.

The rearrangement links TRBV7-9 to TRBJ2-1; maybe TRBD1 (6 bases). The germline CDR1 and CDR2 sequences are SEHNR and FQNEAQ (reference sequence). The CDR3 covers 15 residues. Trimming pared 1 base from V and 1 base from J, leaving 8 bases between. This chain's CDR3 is CASSLVQGSYNEQFF. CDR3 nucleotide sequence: TGTGCCAGCAGCTTAGTACAGGGATCCTACAATGAGCAGTTCTTC.

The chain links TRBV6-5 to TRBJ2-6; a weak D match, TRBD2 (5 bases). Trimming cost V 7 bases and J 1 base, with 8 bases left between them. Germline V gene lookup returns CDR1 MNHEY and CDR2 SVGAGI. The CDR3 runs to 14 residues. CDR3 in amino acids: CASTRGSGANVLTF. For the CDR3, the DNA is TGTGCCAGCACCCGGGGATCTGGGGCCAACGTCCTGACTTTC.

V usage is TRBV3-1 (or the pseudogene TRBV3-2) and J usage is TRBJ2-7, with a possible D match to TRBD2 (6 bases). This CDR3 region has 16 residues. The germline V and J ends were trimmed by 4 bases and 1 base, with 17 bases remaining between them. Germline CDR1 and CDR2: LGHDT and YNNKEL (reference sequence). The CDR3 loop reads CASSRSRWEASYEQYF. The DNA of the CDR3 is TGTGCCAGCAGCCGAAGTAGGTGGGAGGCATCCTACGAGCAGTACTTC.

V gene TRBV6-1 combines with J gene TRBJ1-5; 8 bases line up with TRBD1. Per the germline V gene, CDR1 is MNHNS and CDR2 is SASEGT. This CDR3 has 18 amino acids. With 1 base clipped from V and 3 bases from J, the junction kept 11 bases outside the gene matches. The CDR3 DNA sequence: TGTGCCAGCAGTGAAGTATCACAGGGGGGATATAACAATCAGCCCCAGCATTTT. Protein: CASSEVSQGGYNNQPQHF.

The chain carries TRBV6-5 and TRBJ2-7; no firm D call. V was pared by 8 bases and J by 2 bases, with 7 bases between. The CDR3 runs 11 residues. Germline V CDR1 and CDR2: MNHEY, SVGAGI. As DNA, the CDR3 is TGTGCCAGCGGCCCCACCTACGAGCAGTACTTC. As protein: CASGPTYEQYF.

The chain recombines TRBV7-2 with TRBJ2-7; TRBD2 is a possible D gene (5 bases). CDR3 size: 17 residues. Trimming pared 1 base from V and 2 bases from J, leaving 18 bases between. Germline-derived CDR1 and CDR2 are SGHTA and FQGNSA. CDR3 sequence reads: CASSLGSGELAAYEQYF. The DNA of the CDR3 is TGTGCCAGCAGCTTAGGAAGTGGGGAGCTAGCCGCCTACGAGCAGTACTTC.

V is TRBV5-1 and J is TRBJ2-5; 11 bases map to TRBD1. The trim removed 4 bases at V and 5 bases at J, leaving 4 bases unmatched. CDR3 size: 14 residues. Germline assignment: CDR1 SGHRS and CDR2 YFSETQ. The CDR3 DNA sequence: TGCGCCAGCAGCATGGGGACAGGGGGGGAGACCCAGTACTTC. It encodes CASSMGTGGETQYF.

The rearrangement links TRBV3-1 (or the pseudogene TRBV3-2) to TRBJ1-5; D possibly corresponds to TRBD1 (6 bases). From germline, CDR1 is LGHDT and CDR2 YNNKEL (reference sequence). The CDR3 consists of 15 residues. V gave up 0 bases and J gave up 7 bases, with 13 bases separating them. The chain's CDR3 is CASSQDSVRGQPQHF. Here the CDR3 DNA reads TGTGCCAGCAGCCAAGACTCCGTCAGGGGACAGCCCCAGCATTTT.

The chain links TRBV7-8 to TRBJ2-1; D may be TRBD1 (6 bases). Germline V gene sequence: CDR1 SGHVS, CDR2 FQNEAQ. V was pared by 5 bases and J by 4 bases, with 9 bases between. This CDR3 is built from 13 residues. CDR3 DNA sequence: TGTGCCAGCAGCCTGGACAGTTACAATGAGCAGTTCTTC. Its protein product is CASSLDSYNEQFF.

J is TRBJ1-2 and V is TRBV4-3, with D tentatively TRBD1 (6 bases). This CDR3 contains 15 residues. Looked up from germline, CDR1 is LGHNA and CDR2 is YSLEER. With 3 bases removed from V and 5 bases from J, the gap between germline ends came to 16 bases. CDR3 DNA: TGCGCCAGCAGCCATTCCACAGGGAGCGAATATGGCTACACCTTC. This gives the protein CASSHSTGSEYGYTF.

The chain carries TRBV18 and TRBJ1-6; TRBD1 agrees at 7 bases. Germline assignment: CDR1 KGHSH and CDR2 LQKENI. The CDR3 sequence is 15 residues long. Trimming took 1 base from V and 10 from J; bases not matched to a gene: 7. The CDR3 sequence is CASSPQGGQGSPLHF. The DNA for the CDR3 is TGTGCCAGCTCACCACAAGGGGGCCAGGGCTCACCCCTCCACTTT.

The CDR3: CASSFGTSGSSYEQYF. The CDR3 coding sequence is TGTGCCAGCAGCTTTGGGACTAGCGGGAGCTCCTACGAGCAGTACTTC. The rearrangement uses TRBV7-2 and TRBJ2-7, with 14 bases identical to TRBD2. This CDR3 has 16 residues. V was pared by 3 bases and J by 0 bases, with 1 base of the junction left unmatched. Germline V gene data show CDR1 as SGHTA and CDR2 as FQGNSA.

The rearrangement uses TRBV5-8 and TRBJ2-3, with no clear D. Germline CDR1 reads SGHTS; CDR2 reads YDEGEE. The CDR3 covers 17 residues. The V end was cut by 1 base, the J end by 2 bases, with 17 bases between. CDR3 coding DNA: TGTGCCAGCAGCTTGTCGGCGGAACCCCGAACCACAGATACGCAGTATTTT. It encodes CASSLSAEPRTTDTQYF.

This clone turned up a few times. The CDR3 DNA is TGTGCCAGCAGTTTACTTTCTGGAAACACCATATATTTT. Translation: CASSLLSGNTIYF. V usage is TRBV6-6 and J usage is TRBJ1-3; D unclear. Germline CDR1 reads MNHNY; CDR2 reads SVGAGI (reference sequence). The length of the CDR3 is 13 residues. V was clipped by 4 bases and J by 1 base, with 5 bases between them.

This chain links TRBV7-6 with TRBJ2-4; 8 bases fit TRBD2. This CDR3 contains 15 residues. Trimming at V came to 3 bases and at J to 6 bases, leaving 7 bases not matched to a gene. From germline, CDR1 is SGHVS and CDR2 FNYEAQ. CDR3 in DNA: TGTGCCAGCAGCTTGGGAGCGGGAGAGGGAAACATTCAGTACTTC. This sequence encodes CASSLGAGEGNIQYF. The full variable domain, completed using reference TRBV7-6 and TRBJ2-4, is GAGVSQSPRYKVTKRGQDVALRCDPISGHVSLYWYRQALGQGPEFLTYFNYEAQQDKSGLPNDRFSAERPEGSISTLTIQRTEQRDSAMYRCASSLGAGEGNIQYFGAGTRLSVL.

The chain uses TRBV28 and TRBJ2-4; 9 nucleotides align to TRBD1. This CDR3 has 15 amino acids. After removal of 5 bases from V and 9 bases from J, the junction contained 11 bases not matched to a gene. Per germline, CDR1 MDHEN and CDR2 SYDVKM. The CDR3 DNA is TGTGCCAGCAGTACGAGGACAGGGGATAGGGGCATTCAGTACTTC. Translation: CASSTRTGDRGIQYF.

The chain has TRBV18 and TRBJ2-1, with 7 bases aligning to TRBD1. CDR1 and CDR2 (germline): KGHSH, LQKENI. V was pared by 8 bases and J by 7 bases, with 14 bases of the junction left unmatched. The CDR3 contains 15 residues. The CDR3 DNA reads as TGTGCCAGCCCAACCCCCGGGACAGAACTGAATGAGCAGTTCTTC. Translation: CASPTPGTELNEQFF.

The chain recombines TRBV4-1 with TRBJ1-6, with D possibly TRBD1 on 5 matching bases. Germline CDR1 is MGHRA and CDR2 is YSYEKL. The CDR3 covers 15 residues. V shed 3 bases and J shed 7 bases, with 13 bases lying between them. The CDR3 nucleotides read TGCGCCAGCAGCCAGCAAGGAGGGGTGAATTCACCCCTCCACTTT. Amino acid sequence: CASSQQGGVNSPLHF.

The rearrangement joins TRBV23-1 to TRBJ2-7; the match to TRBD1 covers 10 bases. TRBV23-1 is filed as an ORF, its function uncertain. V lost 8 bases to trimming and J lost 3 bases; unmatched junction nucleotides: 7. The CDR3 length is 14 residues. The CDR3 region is CASPRDRGSYEQYF. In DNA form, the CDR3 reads TGCGCCAGCCCTCGGGACAGGGGTAGCTACGAGCAGTACTTC.

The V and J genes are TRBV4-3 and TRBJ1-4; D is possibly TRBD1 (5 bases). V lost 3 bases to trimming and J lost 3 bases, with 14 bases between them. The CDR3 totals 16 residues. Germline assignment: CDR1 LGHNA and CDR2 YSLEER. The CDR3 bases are TGCGCCAGCAGCCACCTCCAGGGTCGCGCTAATGAAAAACTGTTTTTT. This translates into CASSHLQGRANEKLFF.

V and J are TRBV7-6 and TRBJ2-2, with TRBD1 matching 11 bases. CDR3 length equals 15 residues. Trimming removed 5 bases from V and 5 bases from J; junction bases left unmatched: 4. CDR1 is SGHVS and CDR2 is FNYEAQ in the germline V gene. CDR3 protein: CASSAGTGGTGELFF. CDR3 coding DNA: TGTGCCAGCAGCGCCGGGACAGGGGGGACCGGGGAGCTGTTTTTT.

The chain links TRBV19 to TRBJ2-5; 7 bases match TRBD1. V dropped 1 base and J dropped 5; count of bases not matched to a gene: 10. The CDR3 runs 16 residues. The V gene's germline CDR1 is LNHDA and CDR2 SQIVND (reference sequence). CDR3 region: CASSIGGTVGGETQYF. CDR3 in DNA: TGTGCCAGTAGTATAGGGGGGACAGTCGGCGGGGAGACCCAGTACTTC.

CDR3 in amino acids: CASVRGVQDQETQYF. The DNA of the CDR3 is TGTGCCAGCGTGCGGGGGGTACAAGACCAAGAGACCCAGTACTTC. The chain joins TRBV3-1 (or the pseudogene TRBV3-2) to TRBJ2-5; TRBD2 aligns across 8 bases. V lost 8 bases and J lost 0; bases outside the gene matches: 8. CDR1 LGHDT and CDR2 YNNKEL come from the germline V gene (reference sequence). This CDR3 contains 15 residues.

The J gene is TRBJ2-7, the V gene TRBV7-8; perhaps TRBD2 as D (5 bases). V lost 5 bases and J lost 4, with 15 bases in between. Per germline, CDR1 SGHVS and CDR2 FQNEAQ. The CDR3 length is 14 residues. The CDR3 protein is CASSRSGIGYEQYF. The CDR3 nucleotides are TGTGCCAGCAGCCGCTCGGGGATAGGGTACGAGCAGTACTTC.